The 25 T cell receptor beta chains reported below all come from one sample, sequenced in a study of persistence of HIV-infected CD4 T cells. This was the immunoSEQ version 4 assay in survey mode. TCRdb keeps only in-frame clones here, not all; method: immunoSEQ multiplex PCR. Of some 32,000 clones detected, around 82% appear once; the ten largest clones hold under 20%. Antigens of these TCRs are unknown. An overlapping HIV-1 Gag peptide pool stimulated these cells at 0.85 to 1 ug/peptide/mL. Memory cells lacking CD40L and CD69 with high CD45RO were sorted. The sample in question was CD4+ T cells sorted from PBMCs after roughly 18-hour stimulation, obtained from a patient who received antiretroviral therapy. These receptors all come from an adult woman with HIV who was CMV-seropositive.

The rearrangement uses TRBV28 and TRBJ1-4, with 8 bases aligning to TRBD1. The ends lost 1 base at V and 0 bases at J; junction bases unmatched: 7. This CDR3 is built from 18 residues. Germline V lookup: CDR1 MDHEN, CDR2 SYDVKM. The CDR3 region is CASSLSRGRGATNEKLFF. CDR3 DNA sequence: TGTGCCAGCAGTTTATCCAGGGGGCGGGGTGCAACTAATGAAAAACTGTTTTTT.

This chain uses TRBV7-9 with TRBJ2-1; 10 bases map to TRBD2. The germline V gene encodes CDR1 SEHNR and CDR2 FQNEAQ (reference sequence). V trimming: 2 bases; J trimming: 3 bases; junction bases outside the gene matches: 4. This CDR3 is built from 16 residues. In DNA, the CDR3 is TGTGCCAGCAGCTTAAACGAGCGGGAGGGCTACAATGAGCAGTTCTTC. Its protein product is CASSLNEREGYNEQFF.

The chain combines TRBV6-5 with TRBJ1-1; D perhaps matches TRBD1 (5 bases). CDR1 MNHEY and CDR2 SVGAGI come from the germline V gene. The CDR3 covers 13 residues. The V gene lost 4 bases and the J gene lost 6 bases, with 12 bases spanning the gap. As DNA, the CDR3 is TGTGCCAGCAGTTTCGAGGGGCGGTCTGAAGCTTTCTTT. It is translated as CASSFEGRSEAFF.

The chain has TRBV2 and TRBJ2-1; D possibly matches TRBD1 or TRBD2 (6 bases each). Germline-derived CDR1 and CDR2 are SNHLY and FYNNEI. Between the trimmed V and J ends, which lost 5 bases and 4 bases, there was a span of 12 bases. This CDR3 contains 14 residues. The CDR3 sequence: CASSFQGRYNEQFF. CDR3 sequence (DNA): TGTGCCAGCAGTTTTCAGGGGAGGTACAATGAGCAGTTCTTC.

J is TRBJ2-7 and V is TRBV28; 7 bases are a match to TRBD1. The CDR3 loop spans 13 amino acids. Germline CDR1 MDHEN, CDR2 SYDVKM. The V and J ends lost 4 bases and 4 bases, in that order; junction bases with no gene match: 4. In nucleotides, the CDR3 is TGTGCCAGCAGTTACGTGACAGGGTACGAGCAGTACTTC. Amino acids: CASSYVTGYEQYF.

The chain uses TRBV7-6 and TRBJ2-7; D not resolved. The germline CDR1 and CDR2 sequences are SGHVS and FNYEAQ. Trimming pared 4 bases from V and 0 bases from J, leaving 16 bases between. CDR3 length: 16 amino acids. CDR3 sequence reads: CASSSTASLSSYEQYF. CDR3 sequence (DNA): TGTGCCAGCAGCTCCACGGCAAGTTTAAGCTCCTACGAGCAGTACTTC.

This clone was observed a single time. CDR3 DNA: TGTGCCTGGGACAGGGCCCTCACAGATACGCAGTATTTT. Translated, it gives CAWDRALTDTQYF. This chain connects TRBV30 to TRBJ2-3; TRBD1 agrees at 7 bases. Germline V gives CDR1 GTSNPN, CDR2 SVGIG (reference sequence). The CDR3 extends over 13 amino acids. The junction had 4 bases not matched to a gene; V was cut back by 5 bases and J by 2 bases.

The J gene is TRBJ2-3, the V gene TRBV7-8; no clear D. In germline, CDR1 is SGHVS, CDR2 FQNEAQ. The V and J ends lost 3 bases and 0 bases respectively, with 16 bases between them. CDR3 length equals 17 residues. CDR3 in amino acids: CASSFKRGSPSTDTQYF. The CDR3 DNA is TGTGCCAGCAGCTTTAAGCGCGGTTCTCCCAGCACAGATACGCAGTATTTT.

This clone was seen a few times. The V call is TRBV3-1 (or the pseudogene TRBV3-2), the J call TRBJ1-5; no definite D call. The germline V and J ends were trimmed by 1 base and 5 bases, with 6 bases remaining between them. The CDR3 spans 13 residues. Per germline, CDR1 LGHDT and CDR2 YNNKEL (reference sequence). The CDR3 region is CASSQGWYQPQHF. The CDR3 DNA reads TGTGCCAGCAGCCAAGGATGGTATCAGCCCCAGCATTTT.

This sequence joins TRBV5-6 and TRBJ2-7; D perhaps matches TRBD1 (6 bases). Trimming shortened V by 7 bases and J by 3 bases, and 17 bases separated the two germline ends. Germline CDR1 and CDR2: SGHDT and YYEEEE. This CDR3 region has 14 residues. CDR3 sequence reads: CASGSTGRFYEQYF. In DNA, the CDR3 is TGTGCCAGCGGATCGACAGGCCGGTTCTACGAGCAGTACTTC.

The chain uses TRBV30 and TRBJ2-5, with D possibly matching TRBD2 (6 bases). The germline V gene has CDR1 GTSNPN and CDR2 SVGIG (reference sequence). The CDR3 runs 15 residues. Trimming shortened V by 4 bases and J by 2 bases, and 17 bases separated the two germline ends. The CDR3, as DNA: TGTGCCTGGACCATAGGGACTTCGGGACAAGAGACCCAGTACTTC. It translates to CAWTIGTSGQETQYF.

The genes are TRBV29-1 and TRBJ2-7; the match to TRBD1 covers 9 bases. The CDR3 is 12 amino acids. Germline V gives CDR1 SQVTM, CDR2 ANQGSEA. V shed 4 bases and J 3 bases; nucleotides not matched to a gene: 1. The DNA of the CDR3 is TGCAGCGTTGGACAGGGGGACTACGAGCAGTACTTC. It specifies CSVGQGDYEQYF.

This chain uses TRBV7-8 with TRBJ1-1; TRBD1 matches at 9 bases. The V segment lost 2 bases and the J segment 4 bases; nucleotides outside the gene matches: 14. The CDR3 spans 18 residues. CDR1 is SGHVS, CDR2 FQNEAQ, per germline. CDR3 in DNA: TGTGCCAGCAGCTTAACCGGGACAGGGCGCGTAGTAGGCACTGAAGCTTTCTTT. Translated: CASSLTGTGRVVGTEAFF. Supplemented by reference TRBV7-8 and TRBJ1-1, the full variable domain reads GAGVSQSPRYKVAKRGQDVALRCDPISGHVSLFWYQQALGQGPEFLTYFQNEAQLDKSGLPSDRFFAERPEGSVSTLKIQRTQQEDSAVYLCASSLTGTGRVVGTEAFFGQGTRLTVV.

The chain recombines TRBV9 with TRBJ2-3; D possibly corresponds to TRBD2 (5 bases). Trimming pared 0 bases from V and 2 bases from J, leaving 13 bases between. The CDR3 has 16 amino acids. In germline, CDR1 is SGDLS, CDR2 YYNGEE. The CDR3: CASSVAGKTHTDTQYF. The CDR3, as DNA: TGTGCCAGCAGCGTAGCGGGGAAAACACACACAGATACGCAGTATTTT.

The rearrangement links TRBV2 to TRBJ2-5; 7 nucleotides match TRBD1. The CDR3 contains 13 residues. The ends lost 10 bases at V and 5 bases at J; junction bases unmatched: 10. Germline lookup yields CDR1 SNHLY and CDR2 FYNNEI. CDR3 region: CATHRGLGETQYF. CDR3 nucleotide sequence: TGTGCCACCCACAGGGGTTTAGGGGAGACCCAGTACTTC.

The J gene is TRBJ2-7, the V gene TRBV2, with 8 bases lining up with TRBD1. The CDR3 covers 15 residues. The V segment lost 8 bases and the J segment 0 bases; nucleotides outside the gene matches: 9. Germline V lookup: CDR1 SNHLY, CDR2 FYNNEI. CDR3 amino acids: CASFAPTGDSYEQYF. CDR3 nucleotides: TGTGCCAGCTTCGCACCGACAGGGGACTCCTACGAGCAGTACTTC.

The chain links TRBV7-2 to TRBJ1-4; D unresolved. V was cut by 2 bases and J by 10 bases, with 11 bases left in between. CDR3 size: 13 residues. CDR1 is SGHTA, CDR2 FQGNSA, per germline. CDR3 protein: CASSLIQEGKLFF. The CDR3 region has the DNA TGTGCCAGCAGCTTAATCCAGGAGGGAAAACTGTTTTTT.

The chain joins TRBV27 to TRBJ2-5; 8 bases are shared with TRBD2. J gave up 5 bases and V 4 bases, and 9 bases lay outside the gene matches. This CDR3 region has 15 residues. Germline assignment: CDR1 MNHEY and CDR2 SMNVEV (reference sequence). CDR3 amino acids: CASSSTGRAGETQYF. The CDR3 DNA reads as TGTGCCAGCAGTTCCACCGGGAGGGCCGGGGAGACCCAGTACTTC.

V gene TRBV28 combines with J gene TRBJ1-2; the match to TRBD1 covers 12 bases. Germline CDR1 and CDR2: MDHEN and SYDVKM. Trimming removed 6 bases from V and 4 bases from J; junction bases left unmatched: 9. This CDR3 has 16 residues. The CDR3 coding sequence is TGTGCCAGCAGGATGGGACAGGGGGCGAGGTCCTATGGCTACACCTTC. It codes for CASRMGQGARSYGYTF.

This chain joins TRBV5-5 and TRBJ2-2, with TRBD1 matching 8 bases. The CDR3 length is 15 residues. CDR1 and CDR2 (germline): SGHKS, YYEKEE (reference sequence). V shed 3 bases, J shed 1 base, and the junction held 2 bases outside the gene matches. The CDR3 bases are TGTGCCAGCAGCTCGGGACAGGTGAACACCGGGGAGCTGTTTTTT. This encodes CASSSGQVNTGELFF.

This sequence joins TRBV5-5 and TRBJ2-7; TRBD1 aligns across 10 bases. V lost 4 bases and J lost 1; bases outside the gene matches: 8. Germline V gene lookup returns CDR1 SGHKS and CDR2 YYEKEE (reference sequence). The CDR3 is 16 residues long. The CDR3: CASSRTGTGASYEQYF. Written as DNA, the CDR3 is TGTGCCAGCAGCAGGACCGGGACAGGGGCTTCCTACGAGCAGTACTTC.

CDR3 DNA sequence: TGTGCCACCAGTGACCGGGGACAGGGTACAGATACGCAGTATTTT. Translating it yields CATSDRGQGTDTQYF. V usage is TRBV24-1 and J usage is TRBJ2-3; TRBD1 aligns across 9 bases. Losses at the gene ends were 4 bases for V and 3 bases for J; bases not matched to a gene: 4. The CDR3 has 15 amino acids. CDR1 and CDR2 from the germline V gene are KGHDR and SFDVKD.

V and J are TRBV19 and TRBJ1-5; possibly TRBD1 for D (5 bases). The germline V gene has CDR1 LNHDA and CDR2 SQIVND (reference sequence). V shed 7 bases and J shed 0 bases, with 22 bases lying between them. The CDR3 extends over 18 amino acids. The CDR3 is CASTSGHSLSYSNQPQHF. CDR3 coding DNA: TGTGCCAGTACCTCGGGGCACAGTCTGTCTTATAGCAATCAGCCCCAGCATTTT.

The CDR3 sequence: CASSHTGTGGTEAFF. CDR3 in DNA: TGTGCCAGCAGCCATACTGGGACGGGGGGGACTGAAGCTTTCTTT. The chain links TRBV3-1 (or the pseudogene TRBV3-2) to TRBJ1-1; D is possibly TRBD1 (5 bases). V lost 3 bases and J lost 5, with 16 bases in between. This CDR3 is 15 amino acids long. Germline CDR1 LGHDT, CDR2 YNNKEL (reference sequence).

V gene TRBV19 combines with J gene TRBJ2-7; 9 nucleotides match TRBD2. V gave up 4 bases and J gave up 4 bases; unmatched junction bases: 5. The CDR3 sequence is 14 residues long. CDR1 and CDR2 from the germline V gene are LNHDA and SQIVND (reference sequence). CDR3 residues: CASSTGTSRYEQYF. CDR3 coding DNA: TGTGCCAGTAGTACCGGGACTAGCCGTTACGAGCAGTACTTC.